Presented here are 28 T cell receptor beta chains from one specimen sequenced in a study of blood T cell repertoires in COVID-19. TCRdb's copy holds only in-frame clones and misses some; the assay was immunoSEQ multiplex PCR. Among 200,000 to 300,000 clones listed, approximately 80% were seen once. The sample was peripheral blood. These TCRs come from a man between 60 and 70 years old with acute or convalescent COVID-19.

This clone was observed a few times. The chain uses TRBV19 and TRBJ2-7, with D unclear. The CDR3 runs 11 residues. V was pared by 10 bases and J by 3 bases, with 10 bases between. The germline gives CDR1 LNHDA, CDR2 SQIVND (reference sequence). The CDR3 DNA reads TGTGCCACCTCGTCCGGCTACGAGCAGTACTTC. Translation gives CATSSGYEQYF.

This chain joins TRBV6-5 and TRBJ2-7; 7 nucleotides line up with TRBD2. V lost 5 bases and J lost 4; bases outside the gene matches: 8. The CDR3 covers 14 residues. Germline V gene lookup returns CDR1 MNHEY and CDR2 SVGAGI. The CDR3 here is CASSQPGGKYEQYF. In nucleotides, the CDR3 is TGTGCCAGCAGTCAACCCGGGGGGAAATACGAGCAGTACTTC.

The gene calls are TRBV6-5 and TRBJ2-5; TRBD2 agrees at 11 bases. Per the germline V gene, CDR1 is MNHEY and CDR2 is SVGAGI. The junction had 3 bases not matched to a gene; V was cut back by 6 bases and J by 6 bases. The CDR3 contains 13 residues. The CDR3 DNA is TGTGCCAGCAGGACTAGCGGGGTGAAGACCCAGTACTTC. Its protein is CASRTSGVKTQYF.

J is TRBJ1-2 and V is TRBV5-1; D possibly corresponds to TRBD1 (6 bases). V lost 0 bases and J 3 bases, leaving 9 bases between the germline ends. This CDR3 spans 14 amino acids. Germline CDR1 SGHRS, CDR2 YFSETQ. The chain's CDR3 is CASSLGDTDYGYTF. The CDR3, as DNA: TGCGCCAGCAGCTTGGGGGACACCGACTATGGCTACACCTTC.

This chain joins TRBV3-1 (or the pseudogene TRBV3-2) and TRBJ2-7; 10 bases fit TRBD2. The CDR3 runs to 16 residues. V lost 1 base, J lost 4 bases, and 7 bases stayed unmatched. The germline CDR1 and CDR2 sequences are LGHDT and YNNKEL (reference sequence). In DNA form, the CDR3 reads TGTGCCAGCAGCCAAGCCGGGACTAGCGATGAGTACGAGCAGTACTTC. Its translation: CASSQAGTSDEYEQYF.

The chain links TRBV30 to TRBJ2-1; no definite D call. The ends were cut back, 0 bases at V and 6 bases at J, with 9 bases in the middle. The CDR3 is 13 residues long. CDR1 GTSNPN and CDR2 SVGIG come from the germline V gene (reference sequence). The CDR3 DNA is TGTGCCTGGAGTGTAGGTTCGGGCAATGAGCAGTTCTTC. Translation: CAWSVGSGNEQFF.

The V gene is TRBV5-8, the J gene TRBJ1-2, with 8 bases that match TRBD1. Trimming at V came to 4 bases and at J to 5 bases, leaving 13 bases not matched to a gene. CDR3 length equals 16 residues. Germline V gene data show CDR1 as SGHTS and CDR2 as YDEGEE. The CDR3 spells CASSVELITGGYGYTF. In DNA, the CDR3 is TGTGCCAGCAGCGTAGAACTTATAACAGGGGGTTATGGCTACACCTTC.

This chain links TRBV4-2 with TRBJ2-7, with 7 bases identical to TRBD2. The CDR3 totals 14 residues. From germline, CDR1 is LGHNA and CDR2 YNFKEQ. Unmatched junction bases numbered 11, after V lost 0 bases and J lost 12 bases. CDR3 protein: CASSQDKGAGEWYF. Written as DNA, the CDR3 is TGTGCCAGCAGCCAAGATAAGGGTGCGGGGGAATGGTACTTC.

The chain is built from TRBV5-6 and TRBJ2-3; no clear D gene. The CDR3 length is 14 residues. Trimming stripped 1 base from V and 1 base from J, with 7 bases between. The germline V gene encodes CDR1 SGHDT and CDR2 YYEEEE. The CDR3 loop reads CASSLRQGTDTQYF. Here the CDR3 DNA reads TGTGCCAGCAGCTTGAGGCAGGGCACAGATACGCAGTATTTT. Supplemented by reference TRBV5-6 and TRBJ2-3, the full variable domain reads DAGVTQSPTHLIKTRGQQVTLRCSPKSGHDTVSWYQQALGQGPQFIFQYYEEEERQRGNFPDRFSGHQFPNYSSELNVNALLLGDSALYLCASSLRQGTDTQYFGPGTRLTVL.

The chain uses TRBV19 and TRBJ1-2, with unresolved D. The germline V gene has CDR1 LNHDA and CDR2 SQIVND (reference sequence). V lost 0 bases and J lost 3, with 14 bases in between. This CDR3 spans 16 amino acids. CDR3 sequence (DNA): TGTGCCAGTAGTATAGACCCGCGGAACACGGACTATGGCTACACCTTC. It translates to CASSIDPRNTDYGYTF.

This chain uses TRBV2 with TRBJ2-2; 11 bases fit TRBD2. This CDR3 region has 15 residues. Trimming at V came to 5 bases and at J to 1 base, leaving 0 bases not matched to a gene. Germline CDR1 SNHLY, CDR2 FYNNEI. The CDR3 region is CASSLAGGNTGELFF. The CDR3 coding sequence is TGTGCCAGCAGTCTAGCGGGGGGGAACACCGGGGAGCTGTTTTTT.

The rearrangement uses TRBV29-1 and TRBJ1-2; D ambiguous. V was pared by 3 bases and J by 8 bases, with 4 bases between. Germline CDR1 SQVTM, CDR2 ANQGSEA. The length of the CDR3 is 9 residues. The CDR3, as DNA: TGCAGCGTTGACGTAGGCTACACCTTC. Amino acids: CSVDVGYTF.

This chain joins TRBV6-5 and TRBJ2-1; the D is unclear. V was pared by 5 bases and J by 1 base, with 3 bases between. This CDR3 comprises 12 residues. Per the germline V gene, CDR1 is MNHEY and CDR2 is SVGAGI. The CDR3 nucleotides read TGTGCCAGCAGTCGGTCCTACAATGAGCAGTTCTTC. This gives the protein CASSRSYNEQFF.

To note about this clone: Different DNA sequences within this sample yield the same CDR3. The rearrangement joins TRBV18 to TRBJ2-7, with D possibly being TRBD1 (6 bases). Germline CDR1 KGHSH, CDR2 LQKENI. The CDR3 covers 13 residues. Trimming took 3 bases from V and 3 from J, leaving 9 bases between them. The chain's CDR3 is CASSPPDSYEQYF. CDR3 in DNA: TGTGCCAGCTCACCCCCGGACAGCTACGAGCAGTACTTC.

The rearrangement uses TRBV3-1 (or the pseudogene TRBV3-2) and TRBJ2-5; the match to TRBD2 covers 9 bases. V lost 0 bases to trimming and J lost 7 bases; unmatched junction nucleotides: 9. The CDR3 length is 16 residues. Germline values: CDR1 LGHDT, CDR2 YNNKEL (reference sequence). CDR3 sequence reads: CASSQDLLAGGVTQYF. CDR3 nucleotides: TGTGCCAGCAGCCAAGATCTACTAGCGGGCGGAGTGACCCAGTACTTC.

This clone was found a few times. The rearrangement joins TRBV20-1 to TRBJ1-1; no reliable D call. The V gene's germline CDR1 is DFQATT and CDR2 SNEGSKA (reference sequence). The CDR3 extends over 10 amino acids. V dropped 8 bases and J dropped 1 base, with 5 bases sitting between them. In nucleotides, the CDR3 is TGCAGTCTCCGGAACACTGAAGCTTTCTTT. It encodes CSLRNTEAFF.

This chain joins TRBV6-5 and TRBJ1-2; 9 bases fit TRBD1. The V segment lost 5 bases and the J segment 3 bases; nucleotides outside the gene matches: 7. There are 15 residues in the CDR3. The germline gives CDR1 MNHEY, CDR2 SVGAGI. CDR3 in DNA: TGTGCCAGCAGTAACGGACAGGGGAGACACTATGGCTACACCTTC. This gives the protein CASSNGQGRHYGYTF.

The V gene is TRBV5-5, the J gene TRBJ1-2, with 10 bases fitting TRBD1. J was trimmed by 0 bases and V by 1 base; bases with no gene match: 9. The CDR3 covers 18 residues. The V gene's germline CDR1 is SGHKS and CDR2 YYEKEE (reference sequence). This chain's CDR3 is CASSLSRDRGHTNYGYTF. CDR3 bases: TGTGCCAGCAGCTTGAGTAGGGACAGGGGTCACACTAACTATGGCTACACCTTC.

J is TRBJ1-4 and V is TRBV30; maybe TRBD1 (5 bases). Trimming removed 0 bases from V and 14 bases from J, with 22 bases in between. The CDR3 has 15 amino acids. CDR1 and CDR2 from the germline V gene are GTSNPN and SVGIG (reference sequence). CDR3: CAWSVTPVGTLGLFF. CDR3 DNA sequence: TGTGCCTGGAGTGTAACGCCAGTAGGGACTTTGGGGCTGTTTTTT.

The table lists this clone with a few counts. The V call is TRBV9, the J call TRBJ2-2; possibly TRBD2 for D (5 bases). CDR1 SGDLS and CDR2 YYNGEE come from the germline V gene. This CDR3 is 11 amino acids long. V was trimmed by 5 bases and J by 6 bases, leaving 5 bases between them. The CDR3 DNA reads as TGTGCCAGCAGGAGGGCCGGGGAGCTGTTTTTT. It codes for CASRRAGELFF.

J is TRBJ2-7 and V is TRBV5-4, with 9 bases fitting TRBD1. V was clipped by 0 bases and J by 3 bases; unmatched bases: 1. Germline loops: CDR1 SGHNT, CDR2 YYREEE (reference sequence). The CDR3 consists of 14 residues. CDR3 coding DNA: TGTGCCAGCAGCTTGGGGACAGGGGTCTACGAGCAGTACTTC. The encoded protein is CASSLGTGVYEQYF.

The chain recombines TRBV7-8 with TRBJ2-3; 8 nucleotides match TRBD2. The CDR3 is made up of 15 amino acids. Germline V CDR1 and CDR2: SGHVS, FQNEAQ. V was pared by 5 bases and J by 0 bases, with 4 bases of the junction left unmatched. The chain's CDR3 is CASSRGGASTDTQYF. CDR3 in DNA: TGTGCCAGCAGCCGGGGGGGGGCCAGCACAGATACGCAGTATTTT.

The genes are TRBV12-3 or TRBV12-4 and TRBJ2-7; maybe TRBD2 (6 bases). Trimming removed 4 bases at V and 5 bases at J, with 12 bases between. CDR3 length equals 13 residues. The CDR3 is CASSSRGGDEQYF. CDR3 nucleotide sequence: TGTGCCAGCAGTTCGCGGGGCGGGGACGAGCAGTACTTC.

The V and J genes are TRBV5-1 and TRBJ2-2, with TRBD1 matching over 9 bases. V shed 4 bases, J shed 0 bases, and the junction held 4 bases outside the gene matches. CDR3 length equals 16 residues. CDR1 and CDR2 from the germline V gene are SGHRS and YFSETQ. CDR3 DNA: TGCGCCAGCAGCACGGGGACAGGGCCGAACACCGGGGAGCTGTTTTTT. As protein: CASSTGTGPNTGELFF.

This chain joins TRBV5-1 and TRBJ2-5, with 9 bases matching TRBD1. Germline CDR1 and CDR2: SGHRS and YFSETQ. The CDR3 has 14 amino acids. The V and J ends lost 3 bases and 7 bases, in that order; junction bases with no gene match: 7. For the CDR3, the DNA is TGCGCCAGCAGCTCGGGACAGGGAAGATTGACCCAGTACTTC. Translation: CASSSGQGRLTQYF.

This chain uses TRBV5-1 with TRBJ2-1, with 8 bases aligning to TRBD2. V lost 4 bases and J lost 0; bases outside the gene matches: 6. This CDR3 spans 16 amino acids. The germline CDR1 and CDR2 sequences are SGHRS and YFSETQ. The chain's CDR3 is CASSPGGTNSYNEQFF. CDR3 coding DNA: TGCGCCAGCAGCCCGGGGGGGACCAACTCCTACAATGAGCAGTTCTTC.

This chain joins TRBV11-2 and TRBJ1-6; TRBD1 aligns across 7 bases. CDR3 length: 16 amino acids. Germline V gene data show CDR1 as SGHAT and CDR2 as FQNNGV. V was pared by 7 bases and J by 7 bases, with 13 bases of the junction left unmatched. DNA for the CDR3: TGTGCCAGCACCCCGGTAGGGGGACAGCAGAATTCACCCCTCCACTTT. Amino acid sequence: CASTPVGGQQNSPLHF.

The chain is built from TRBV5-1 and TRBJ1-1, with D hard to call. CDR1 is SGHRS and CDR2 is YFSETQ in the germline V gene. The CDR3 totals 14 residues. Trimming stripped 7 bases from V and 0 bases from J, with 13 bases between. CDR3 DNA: TGCGCCAGCCAAAGCCTTTTAATGAACACTGAAGCTTTCTTT. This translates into CASQSLLMNTEAFF.